The entry below describes one TCR beta chain. Measured with immunoSEQ multiplex PCR; TCRdb has only the in-frame clones, and not every one. This table holds about 80,000 clones, about 90% found once. This record belongs to a study of T cell responses to AZD1222 COVID-19 vaccine. The V gene lost 4 bases and the J gene lost 5 bases, with 18 bases spanning the gap. The CDR3 is made up of 15 amino acids. Germline CDR1 is SGHKS and CDR2 is YYEKEE (reference sequence). The TCR sequence derives from an adult in good health. Specimen: peripheral blood, collected on day 0 of AZD1222 vaccination. The chain links TRBV5-5 to TRBJ2-5, with D perhaps matching TRBD1 (7 bases). The CDR3 DNA sequence: TGTGCCAGCAGCCTTGGGGGGCAGGGGGTCGAGACCCAGTACTTC. This translates into CASSLGGQGVETQYF.